Sequencing of this T cell receptor beta chain was carried out in a study of blood T cell repertoires in COVID-19. The overall study: Donors in the United States, Italy and Spain gave samples during acute or convalescent COVID-19.

This CDR3 spans 15 amino acids. Losses at the gene ends were 2 bases for V and 2 bases for J; bases not matched to a gene: 2. Germline V gives CDR1 SGHVS, CDR2 FQNEAQ. In the study's own analysis: Nucleated cell number was recorded as an estimate derived from reference gene primer amplification. Profiled with immunoSEQ multiplex PCR; TCRdb holds only in-frame clones, not every one. V, J and clone size were drawn from that table, and D and trimming were deduced from the DNA. Here the sample spans 30,000 to 40,000 clones, roughly nine tenths being singletons. The receptor was derived from a human donor in a cohort sampled during active COVID-19. Sequenced material: peripheral blood. The genes are TRBV7-8 and TRBJ2-2; 7 bases match TRBD1. The CDR3 DNA reads as TGTGCCAGCAGCTTACGACAGGGCAACACCGGGGAGCTGTTTTTT. This gives the protein CASSLRQGNTGELFF.